The following is a TCR beta chain sequence with its context. This specimen belongs to a study of OX40 agonist ivuxolimab in advanced cancers. On the study more broadly: Partial responses occurred in three patients (one hepatocellular carcinoma, two cutaneous melanoma).

There are 15 residues in the CDR3. Looked up from germline, CDR1 is MNHNS and CDR2 is SASEGT. Trimming stripped 2 bases from V and 1 base from J, with 11 bases between. Systemic immunosuppression or autoimmune disease history was grounds to exclude patients. The assay was immunoSEQ multiplex PCR, and TCRdb's table has in-frame clones only and misses some. Of 30,000 to 45,000 clones detected, roughly 82% appear once; the ten largest clones hold 21%. The clonotype originates from an adult with an advanced solid tumor such as melanoma, head and neck, liver or kidney cancer. The chain recombines TRBV6-1 with TRBJ1-1; perhaps TRBD1 as D (6 bases). The sample was CD4+ or CD8+ T cells sorted from blood, taken in a trial of the OX40 agonist ivuxolimab. CDR3 region: CASSEYGQPNTEAFF. The CDR3 nucleotides are TGTGCCAGCAGTGAATATGGACAGCCGAACACTGAAGCTTTCTTT.